A single sample gave rise to the 27 T cell receptor beta chains below, sequenced in a study of tissue T cells after allogeneic stem cell transplantation. Using immunoSEQ multiplex PCR, the repertoire was profiled, and TCRdb retains in-frame clones only, with some absent. The table has 9,500 to 10,000 clones, approximately 65% seen once. Sequenced material: tissue from the stomach, taken at autopsy. The source is a male donor aged 60 or older with lung cancer.

This clone ranks as medium-sized. The chain has TRBV6-5 and TRBJ2-7, with 9 bases matching TRBD2. J lost 6 bases, V lost 0 bases, and 6 bases had no gene match. The CDR3 spans 15 residues. CDR1 is MNHEY and CDR2 is SVGAGI in the germline V gene. The DNA of the CDR3 is TGTGCCAGCAGTTACTCGAGGCGGGAGGGCAGCGAGCAGTACTTC. Translation gives CASSYSRREGSEQYF.

The gene calls are TRBV2 and TRBJ1-1, with D unresolved. This CDR3 region has 14 residues. V was clipped by 7 bases and J by 0 bases, with 12 bases between them. The V gene's germline CDR1 is SNHLY and CDR2 FYNNEI. CDR3 residues: CASTGVFMNTEAFF. Here the CDR3 DNA reads TGTGCCAGCACCGGAGTTTTCATGAACACTGAAGCTTTCTTT. Based on the CDR3 plus reference TRBV2 and TRBJ1-1, the full variable domain is EPEVTQTPSHQVTQMGQEVILRCVPISNHLYFYWYRQILGQKVEFLVSFYNNEISEKSEIFDDQFSVERPDGSNFTLKIRSTKLEDSAMYFCASTGVFMNTEAFFGQGTRLTVV.

The chain recombines TRBV5-6 with TRBJ2-3; 15 bases agree with TRBD2. Losses at the gene ends were 3 bases for V and 3 bases for J; bases not matched to a gene: 2. The CDR3 totals 16 residues. The V gene's germline CDR1 is SGHDT and CDR2 YYEEEE. CDR3 in DNA: TGTGCCAGCAGCTATGGGACTAGCGGGGGGACAGATACGCAGTATTTT. This codes for CASSYGTSGGTDTQYF.

This chain connects TRBV19 to TRBJ2-2; D is perhaps TRBD1 (6 bases). Per germline, CDR1 LNHDA and CDR2 SQIVND (reference sequence). CDR3 length: 13 residues. V lost 8 bases and J lost 7, with 14 bases in between. This chain's CDR3 is CASGLGGVGELFF. For the CDR3, the DNA is TGTGCCAGTGGCCTAGGGGGAGTCGGGGAGCTGTTTTTT.

The rearrangement uses TRBV6-5 and TRBJ1-6; D might be TRBD1 (5 bases). Trimming pared 6 bases from V and 8 bases from J, leaving 11 bases between. CDR1 and CDR2 (germline): MNHEY, SVGAGI. This CDR3 has 13 amino acids. This CDR3 is CASRTQGYSPLHF. The CDR3 DNA follows: TGTGCCAGCAGGACTCAGGGTTATTCACCCCTCCACTTT.

The rearrangement uses TRBV4-3 and TRBJ1-5, with TRBD1 as a possible D gene (6 bases). CDR1 is LGHNA, CDR2 YSLEER, per germline. Trimming stripped 0 bases from V and 5 bases from J, with 14 bases between. The CDR3 has 16 amino acids. The CDR3 DNA reads as TGCGCCAGCAGCCAAGATTTACAGGGCTGGCATCAGCCCCAGCATTTT. Amino acid sequence: CASSQDLQGWHQPQHF.

V usage is TRBV3-1 (or the pseudogene TRBV3-2) and J usage is TRBJ2-2, with TRBD1 matching over 9 bases. Germline lookup yields CDR1 LGHDT and CDR2 YNNKEL (reference sequence). The length of the CDR3 is 15 residues. The junction had 5 bases not matched to a gene; V was cut back by 2 bases and J by 7 bases. This CDR3 reads CASSQWTGVGGELFF. CDR3 nucleotide sequence: TGTGCCAGCAGCCAATGGACAGGGGTGGGCGGGGAGCTGTTTTTT.

The chain recombines TRBV5-4 with TRBJ2-7; 9 bases are a match to TRBD2. The germline V gene has CDR1 SGHNT and CDR2 YYREEE (reference sequence). V dropped 4 bases and J dropped 3; count of bases not matched to a gene: 14. This CDR3 comprises 17 residues. CDR3 in amino acids: CASSGGSSGSLGYEQYF. As DNA, the CDR3 is TGTGCCAGCAGCGGGGGTAGTAGCGGGAGTCTCGGCTACGAGCAGTACTTC.

The J gene is TRBJ1-6, the V gene TRBV9; D uncertain. V dropped 0 bases and J dropped 6 bases, with 13 bases sitting between them. CDR1 is SGDLS, CDR2 YYNGEE, per germline. The CDR3 runs 16 residues. The CDR3 DNA is TGTGCCAGCAGCGTAGGTCCCCATTTGGGTAATTCACCCCTCCACTTT. Translation gives CASSVGPHLGNSPLHF.

The chain links TRBV24-1 to TRBJ2-1, with 10 nucleotides matching TRBD1. V dropped 4 bases and J dropped 3; count of bases not matched to a gene: 5. CDR3 length: 16 residues. Germline V lookup: CDR1 KGHDR, CDR2 SFDVKD. The CDR3 loop reads CATSESGQGNYNEQFF. In DNA form, the CDR3 reads TGTGCCACCAGTGAGTCGGGACAGGGGAACTACAATGAGCAGTTCTTC.

This chain uses TRBV9 with TRBJ2-1; unclear D gene. The V gene's germline CDR1 is SGDLS and CDR2 YYNGEE. The CDR3 spans 16 residues. The germline V and J ends were trimmed by 0 bases and 6 bases, with 16 bases remaining between them. The CDR3 here is CASSVGVSPELNEQFF. The DNA of the CDR3 is TGTGCCAGCAGCGTAGGGGTTAGCCCGGAACTCAATGAGCAGTTCTTC.

The chain carries TRBV24-1 and TRBJ2-2; D is perhaps TRBD2 (6 bases). V lost 4 bases to trimming and J lost 7 bases, with 12 bases between them. CDR3 length equals 14 residues. CDR1 KGHDR and CDR2 SFDVKD come from the germline V gene. The CDR3: CATSDDGLNGELFF. The CDR3 region has the DNA TGTGCCACCAGTGACGATGGACTAAACGGGGAGCTGTTTTTT.

V gene TRBV3-1 (or the pseudogene TRBV3-2) combines with J gene TRBJ1-4; TRBD1 agrees at 7 bases. Germline V CDR1 and CDR2: LGHDT, YNNKEL (reference sequence). This CDR3 spans 15 amino acids. The junction had 7 bases not matched to a gene; V was cut back by 4 bases and J by 5 bases. In DNA, the CDR3 is TGTGCCAGCAGCCCCCTCGGGACAGAGAATGAAAAACTGTTTTTT. It is translated as CASSPLGTENEKLFF.

This clone was seen just once. This chain joins TRBV4-3 and TRBJ2-7; D not certain. The germline V gene encodes CDR1 LGHNA and CDR2 YSLEER. There are 14 residues in the CDR3. V shed 0 bases and J shed 8 bases, with 14 bases lying between them. Written as DNA, the CDR3 is TGCGCCAGCAGCCAAGAGGTTGGGGTAGGACAGCAGTACTTC. Protein: CASSQEVGVGQQYF.

The chain is built from TRBV4-3 and TRBJ2-5; D possibly matches TRBD1 or TRBD2 (6 bases each). Trimming took 3 bases from V and 7 from J, leaving 15 bases between them. Per germline, CDR1 LGHNA and CDR2 YSLEER. This CDR3 is built from 14 residues. The CDR3 loop reads CASSQRGAEGTQYF. CDR3 nucleotide sequence: TGCGCCAGCAGCCAGAGGGGGGCAGAAGGGACCCAGTACTTC.

J is TRBJ2-5 and V is TRBV7-6; TRBD1 matches 9 bases. The germline V gene has CDR1 SGHVS and CDR2 FNYEAQ. V shed 2 bases, J shed 5 bases, and the junction held 12 bases outside the gene matches. This CDR3 has 17 residues. Written as DNA, the CDR3 is TGTGCCAGCAGCTTACAGCCGGGACAGGGTCTTGGGGAGACCCAGTACTTC. Protein product: CASSLQPGQGLGETQYF.

The CDR3 region is CSASSVEQFF. The CDR3 DNA reads as TGCAGTGCTTCTAGCGTTGAGCAGTTCTTC. The chain recombines TRBV20-1 with TRBJ2-1; perhaps TRBD2 as D (6 bases). This CDR3 contains 10 residues. The ends were cut back, 5 bases at V and 9 bases at J, with 8 bases in the middle. CDR1 is DFQATT and CDR2 is SNEGSKA in the germline V gene (reference sequence).

This rearrangement joins TRBV24-1 to TRBJ2-7; 9 nucleotides match TRBD1. The V segment lost 5 bases and the J segment 5 bases; nucleotides outside the gene matches: 12. This CDR3 has 16 amino acids. From germline, CDR1 is KGHDR and CDR2 SFDVKD. CDR3 region: CATSVPRGTGTDEQYF. As DNA, the CDR3 is TGTGCCACCAGTGTTCCCCGCGGGACAGGGACGGACGAGCAGTACTTC.

The V call is TRBV7-2, the J call TRBJ2-1, with TRBD1 matching over 7 bases. The ends lost 5 bases at V and 4 bases at J; junction bases unmatched: 5. The CDR3 consists of 14 residues. Germline V gene sequence: CDR1 SGHTA, CDR2 FQGNSA. CDR3 amino acids: CASSRPGQYNEQFF. In DNA form, the CDR3 reads TGTGCCAGCAGCAGACCGGGACAGTACAATGAGCAGTTCTTC.

The rearrangement links TRBV6-5 to TRBJ2-1, with TRBD1 matching over 7 bases. Germline V gene data show CDR1 as MNHEY and CDR2 as SVGAGI. With 6 bases clipped from V and 9 bases from J, the junction kept 5 bases outside the gene matches. This CDR3 comprises 12 residues. CDR3 sequence (DNA): TGTGCCAGCAGATTACAGGGGTCTGAGCAGTTCTTC. Translation: CASRLQGSEQFF.

This clone occurred once. J is TRBJ2-7 and V is TRBV9; TRBD1 aligns across 9 bases. Per germline, CDR1 SGDLS and CDR2 YYNGEE. After removal of 4 bases from V and 2 bases from J, the junction contained 4 bases not matched to a gene. The CDR3 has 14 residues. The chain's CDR3 is CASSKGQGAYEQYF. CDR3 nucleotides: TGTGCCAGCAGCAAGGGACAGGGCGCCTACGAGCAGTACTTC.

This rearrangement joins TRBV6-1 to TRBJ2-1; D perhaps matches TRBD1 (7 bases). The CDR3 is made up of 15 amino acids. CDR1 is MNHNS and CDR2 is SASEGT in the germline V gene. V gave up 5 bases and J gave up 8 bases, with 19 bases separating them. CDR3 sequence: CASSPRGTARDEQFF. CDR3 bases: TGTGCCAGCAGTCCCCGGGGGACAGCCCGCGATGAGCAGTTCTTC.

This chain joins TRBV18 and TRBJ2-1; 7 bases align to TRBD1. V lost 5 bases to trimming and J lost 10 bases; unmatched junction nucleotides: 5. CDR3 length equals 12 residues. CDR1 KGHSH and CDR2 LQKENI come from the germline V gene. The CDR3 reads CASSALQGEQFF. DNA of the CDR3: TGTGCCAGCTCAGCGTTACAGGGGGAGCAGTTCTTC.

This rearrangement joins TRBV11-2 to TRBJ1-2, with D maybe TRBD1 (5 bases). Per germline, CDR1 SGHAT and CDR2 FQNNGV. The V and J ends lost 5 bases and 8 bases respectively, with 18 bases between them. The CDR3 consists of 14 residues. The CDR3 region has the DNA TGTGCCAGCAGCCCTCGCGGGGCCGAGGGAGGCTACACCTTC. Residues: CASSPRGAEGGYTF.

The J gene is TRBJ1-2, the V gene TRBV24-1, with D maybe TRBD1 (5 bases). Germline lookup yields CDR1 KGHDR and CDR2 SFDVKD. V was cut by 4 bases and J by 4 bases, with 12 bases left in between. This CDR3 comprises 14 residues. The DNA of the CDR3 is TGTGCCACCAGTGACTCGGGACGGACCTATGGCTACACCTTC. It specifies CATSDSGRTYGYTF.

V and J are TRBV9 and TRBJ2-7; tentatively, D is TRBD1 or TRBD2 (5 bases each). Germline lookup yields CDR1 SGDLS and CDR2 YYNGEE. V was cut by 6 bases and J by 6 bases, with 22 bases left in between. The CDR3 consists of 15 residues. CDR3: CASTLGPLILGEQYF. The CDR3 DNA reads TGTGCCAGCACCCTGGGACCCCTAATCTTGGGCGAGCAGTACTTC.

The rearrangement joins TRBV6-2 or TRBV6-3 to TRBJ2-7; a possible D gene is TRBD1 (6 bases). V dropped 0 bases and J dropped 6 bases, with 9 bases sitting between them. CDR1 is MNHEY and CDR2 is SVGEGT in the germline V gene. This CDR3 region has 13 residues. CDR3 amino acids: CASSYSQGREQYF. The CDR3 DNA sequence: TGTGCCAGCAGTTACTCGCAGGGGCGCGAGCAGTACTTC.